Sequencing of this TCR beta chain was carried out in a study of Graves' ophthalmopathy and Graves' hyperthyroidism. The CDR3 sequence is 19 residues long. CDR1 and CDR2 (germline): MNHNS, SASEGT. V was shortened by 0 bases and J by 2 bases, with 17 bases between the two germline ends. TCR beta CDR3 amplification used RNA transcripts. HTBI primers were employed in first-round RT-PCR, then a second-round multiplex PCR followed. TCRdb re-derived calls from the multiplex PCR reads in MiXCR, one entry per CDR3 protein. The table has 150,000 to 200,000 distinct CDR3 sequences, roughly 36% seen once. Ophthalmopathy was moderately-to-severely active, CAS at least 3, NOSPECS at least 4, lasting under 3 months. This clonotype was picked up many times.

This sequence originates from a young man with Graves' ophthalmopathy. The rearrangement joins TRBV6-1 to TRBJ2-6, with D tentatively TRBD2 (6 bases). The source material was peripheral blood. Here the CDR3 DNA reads TGTGCCAGCAGTGAAGCCAGGAGGAGGGAATGGGCTGGGGCCAACGTCCTGACTTTC. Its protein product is CASSEARRREWAGANVLTF.